This TCR beta chain comes out of a study of blood T cell repertoires in COVID-19. The V gene's germline CDR1 is LNHDA and CDR2 SQIVND (reference sequence). The CDR3 covers 14 residues. V was shortened by 4 bases and J by 0 bases, with 6 bases between the two germline ends. In the authors' methods: It was from reference gene primer amplification that nucleated cell counts were estimated. Libraries were prepared by immunoSEQ multiplex PCR; TCRdb keeps only in-frame clonotypes and omits some of them. V and J calls and clone size are those listed in that table; D and trimming were worked out from the DNA. The profile shows some 170,000 clones, 70% to 85% of them singletons. Individuals aged about 18 to 89 years were recruited from 24 US areas. Cohorts were assigned according to the clinical history that participants reported. Donors in Cohort 3 who had recovered were those with two negative PCRs, healthcare professional clearance, or resolution of their symptoms.

The sequenced sample consisted of PBMCs or T cells enriched from blood (not recorded which). The chain has TRBV19 and TRBJ1-4; possibly TRBD1 for D (5 bases). The TCR originated in a man aged 45-65 years who had recovered from COVID-19. The CDR3 region is CASSTTATNEKLFF. The CDR3 DNA reads TGTGCCAGTAGTACGACAGCAACTAATGAAAAACTGTTTTTT.